The rows below give T cell receptor beta chains drawn from one sample of a study of T cells in localized non-small cell lung cancer. Sequenced by immunoSEQ multiplex PCR; TCRdb stores in-frame clones only, minus some. The data hold roughly 3,600 clones, with under 55% observed a single time. The sequencing here drew on lymph node tissue, taken before any cancer treatment. These receptors were collected from a woman between 18 and 50 years old with stage I lung adenocarcinoma. The CDR3 runs from the conserved cysteine through the conserved F or W. Fields, in order: V gene, J gene, CDR3 protein.

>TRBV6-8|TRBJ1-1
CASLASRDTEAFF
>TRBV6-8|TRBJ2-1
CASSYSNRDHNEQFF
>TRBV19|TRBJ2-3
CASSIRGLAGGSLTDTQYF
>TRBV11-3|TRBJ1-5
CASSLYRGHSNQPQHF
>TRBV6-8|TRBJ2-5
CASSYPRLAGGLETQYF
>TRBV19|TRBJ2-7
CASSTSATSYEQYF
>TRBV4-1|TRBJ1-2
CASSLPGGGYGYTF
>TRBV19|TRBJ2-3
CASSGTEAGTDTQYF
>TRBV19|TRBJ1-1
CASSTSLRVGAFF
>TRBV28|TRBJ2-1
CASRHRQGRWRNEQFF